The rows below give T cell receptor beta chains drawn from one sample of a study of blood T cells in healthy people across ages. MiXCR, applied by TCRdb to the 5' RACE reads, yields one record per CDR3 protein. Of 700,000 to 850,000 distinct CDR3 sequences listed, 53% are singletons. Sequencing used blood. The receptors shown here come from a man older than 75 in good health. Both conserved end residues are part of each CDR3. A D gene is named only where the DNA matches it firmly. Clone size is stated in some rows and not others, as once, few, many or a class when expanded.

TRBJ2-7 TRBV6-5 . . CASTPIASSYEQYF TGTGCCAGCACCCCAATTGCCTCCTCCTACGAGCAGTACTTC
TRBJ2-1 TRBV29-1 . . CSGGEGEQFF TGCAGCGGGGGTGAGGGTGAGCAGTTCTTC
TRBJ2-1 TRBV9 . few CASSAQGNEQFF TGTGCCAGCAGCGCACAGGGTAATGAGCAGTTCTTC
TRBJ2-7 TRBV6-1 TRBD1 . CASSPQGEGQGLSYEQYF TGTGCCAGCAGTCCTCAGGGGGAAGGACAGGGCCTATCCTACGAGCAGTACTTC
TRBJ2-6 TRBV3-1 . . CASSQTSLALSGANVLTF TGTGCCAGCAGCCAGACATCCCTTGCTCTCTCTGGGGCCAACGTCCTGACTTTC
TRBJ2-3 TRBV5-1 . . CASSHEGLNTDTQYF TGCGCCAGCAGCCACGAAGGACTCAACACAGATACGCAGTATTTT
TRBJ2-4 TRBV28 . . CASNPQEVAKNIQYF TGTGCCAGCAACCCCCAAGAAGTAGCCAAAAACATTCAGTACTTC
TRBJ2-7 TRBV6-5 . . CASSDTGSPPYEQYF TGTGCCAGCAGTGACACAGGGTCTCCTCCCTACGAGCAGTACTTC
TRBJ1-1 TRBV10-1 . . CASRRDSRQTEAFF TGCGCCAGCAGAAGGGACTCCAGACAAACTGAAGCTTTCTTT
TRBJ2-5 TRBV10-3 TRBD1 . CAISKGQSVQETQYF TGTGCCATCAGTAAGGGACAGAGTGTCCAAGAGACCCAGTACTTC
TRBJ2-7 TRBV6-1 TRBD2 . CASSRTGSGSGHSYEQYF TGTGCCAGCAGCCGAACGGGGAGCGGTAGCGGGCACTCCTACGAGCAGTACTTC
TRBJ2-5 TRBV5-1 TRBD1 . CASRQGTGEGQETQYF TGCGCCAGCAGGCAAGGGACAGGGGAGGGCCAAGAGACCCAGTACTTC
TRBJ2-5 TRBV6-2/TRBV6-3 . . CASSPPDSQETQYF TGTGCCAGCAGTCCACCCGACAGCCAAGAGACCCAGTACTTC
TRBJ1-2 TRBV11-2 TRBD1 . CASSLVTTGSYGYTF TGTGCCAGCAGCTTGGTGACGACAGGGAGCTATGGCTACACCTTC
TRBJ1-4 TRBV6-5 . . CASSRALNEKLFF TGTGCCAGCAGCAGGGCCCTTAATGAAAAACTGTTTTTT
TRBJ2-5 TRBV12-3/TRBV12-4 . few CASSLGRPGAQYF TGTGCCAGCAGCCTGGGACGGCCAGGGGCCCAGTACTTC
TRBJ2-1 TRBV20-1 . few CSARGPVDEQFF TGCAGTGCTAGAGGCCCCGTGGATGAGCAGTTCTTC
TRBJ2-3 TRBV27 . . CASRRRGQNTDTQYF TGTGCCAGCAGGAGACGGGGACAAAACACAGATACGCAGTATTTT
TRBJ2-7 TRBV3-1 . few CASSQGWSGGLSYEQYF TGTGCCAGCAGCCAAGGTTGGAGCGGAGGTCTCTCCTACGAGCAGTACTTC
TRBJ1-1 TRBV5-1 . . CASSLAAGQNTEAFF TGCGCCAGCAGCTTGGCAGCCGGGCAGAACACTGAAGCTTTCTTT
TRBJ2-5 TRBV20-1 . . CSAPRPPGPETQYF TGCAGTGCTCCCCGGCCTCCGGGCCCAGAGACCCAGTACTTC
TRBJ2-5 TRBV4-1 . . CASSQDGVGTQYF TGCGCCAGCAGCCAGGACGGGGTGGGGACCCAGTACTTC
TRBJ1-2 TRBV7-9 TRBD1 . CASSPPDRGHYGYTF TGTGCCAGCAGCCCCCCAGACAGGGGCCACTATGGCTACACCTTC
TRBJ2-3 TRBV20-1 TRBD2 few CSARESGRTTDTQYF TGCAGTGCTAGAGAGAGCGGGAGGACCACAGATACGCAGTATTTT
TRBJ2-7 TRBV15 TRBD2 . CATSRGRASGEYEQYF TGTGCCACCAGCAGAGGAAGGGCGAGCGGGGAATACGAGCAGTACTTC
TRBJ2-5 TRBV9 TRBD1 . CASSLRTGTWETQYF TGTGCCAGCAGCCTTCGGACAGGCACTTGGGAGACCCAGTACTTC
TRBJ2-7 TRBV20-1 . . CSAHEARRYEQYF TGCAGTGCTCACGAGGCGAGAAGATACGAGCAGTACTTC
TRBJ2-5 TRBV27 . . CASSFKRTQETQYF TGTGCCAGCAGTTTCAAGCGTACCCAAGAGACCCAGTACTTC
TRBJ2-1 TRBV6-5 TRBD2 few CASSSPGTSGRTEQFF TGTGCCAGCAGTTCCCCCGGGACTAGCGGGAGGACTGAGCAGTTCTTC
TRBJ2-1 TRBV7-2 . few CASSLASVGYNEQFF TGTGCCAGCAGTTTGGCTAGCGTAGGCTACAATGAGCAGTTCTTC
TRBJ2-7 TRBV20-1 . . CTFASKDEQYF TGCACATTCGCCTCTAAGGATGAGCAGTACTTC
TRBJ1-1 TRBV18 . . CASSPIERAAEAFF TGTGCCAGCTCACCAATCGAGAGGGCGGCTGAAGCTTTCTTT
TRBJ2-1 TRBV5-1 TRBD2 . CASSLVTSGNNEQFF TGCGCCAGCAGCTTGGTCACTAGCGGTAACAATGAGCAGTTCTTC
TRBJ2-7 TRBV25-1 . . CASPRGRGYEQYF TGTGCCAGCCCCAGAGGGCGGGGCTACGAGCAGTACTTC
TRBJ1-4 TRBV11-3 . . CASSLTGRQKKLFF TGTGCCAGCAGCCTCACAGGGAGGCAAAAAAAACTGTTTTTT
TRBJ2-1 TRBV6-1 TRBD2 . CASTWERGGNSSSYNEQFF TGTGCCAGCACCTGGGAGCGGGGGGGAAACTCCTCCTCCTACAATGAGCAGTTCTTC
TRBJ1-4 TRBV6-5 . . CASGHFEKLFF TGTGCCAGCGGACACTTTGAAAAACTGTTTTTT
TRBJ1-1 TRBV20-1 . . CSVSRGLDTEAFF TGCAGTGTAAGCAGGGGTCTGGACACTGAAGCTTTCTTT
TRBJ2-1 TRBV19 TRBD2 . CASSDWTSGTHEQFF TGTGCCAGTAGTGATTGGACTAGCGGGACCCATGAGCAGTTCTTC
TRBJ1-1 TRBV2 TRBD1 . CASSNRQGMTEAFF TGTGCCAGCAGTAACCGACAGGGGATGACTGAAGCTTTCTTT
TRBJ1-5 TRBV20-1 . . CSAREVSGDNQPQHF TGCAGTGCTAGAGAAGTCAGTGGAGACAATCAGCCCCAGCATTTT
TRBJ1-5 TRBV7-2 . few CASSLLGGGEQPQHF TGTGCCAGCAGCCTCCTCGGGGGAGGAGAACAGCCCCAGCATTTT
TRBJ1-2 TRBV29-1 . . CSAYTPGQPGENGYTF TGCAGCGCATATACGCCTGGACAGCCGGGTGAGAATGGCTACACCTTC
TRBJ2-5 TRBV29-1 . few CSVVDGGLQETQYF TGCAGCGTGGTGGACGGGGGACTGCAAGAGACCCAGTACTTC
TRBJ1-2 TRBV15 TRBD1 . CATSRDLDRGYGYTF TGTGCCACCAGCAGGGACTTAGACAGGGGATATGGCTACACCTTC
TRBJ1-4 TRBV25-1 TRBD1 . CASTGQGNEKLFF TGTGCCAGCACGGGACAGGGGAATGAAAAACTGTTTTTT
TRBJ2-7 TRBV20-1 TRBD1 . CSAIRGTGFSGPYEQYF TGCAGTGCCATACGCGGGACAGGGTTCAGCGGGCCCTACGAGCAGTACTTC
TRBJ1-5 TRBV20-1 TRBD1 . CSASARQGGQPQHF TGCAGTGCTAGTGCCCGACAGGGAGGCCAGCCCCAGCATTTT
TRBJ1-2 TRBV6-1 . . CASSKRGAAYGYTF TGTGCCAGCAGTAAAAGGGGGGCTGCCTATGGCTACACCTTC
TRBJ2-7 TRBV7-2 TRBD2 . CASSLDGGGYEQYF TGTGCCAGCAGCTTAGATGGGGGAGGGTACGAGCAGTACTTC
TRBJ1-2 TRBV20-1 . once CTVYYGYTF TGCACCGTTTACTATGGCTACACCTTC